The clone carrying this T cell receptor beta chain is termed medium-sized. TCRdb reanalysed the 5' RACE reads using MiXCR and keeps one entry per CDR3 protein. Found here are some 22,000 distinct CDR3 sequences, about 4.7% of them singletons; the top ten hold 5.2%. The data were taken from a study of spatial heterogeneity in lung cancer. About the study: Fewer alpha-chain than beta-chain sequences were consistently detected.

Indicated time point: sample taken at primary tumor resection. V was shortened by 1 base and J by 0 bases, with 6 bases between the two germline ends. The CDR3 sequence is 13 residues long. From germline, CDR1 is SQVTM and CDR2 ANQGSEA. This chain uses TRBV29-1 with TRBJ1-1, with D possibly TRBD1 on 5 matching bases. Sequences were derived from PBMCs, sampled at surgery. This clonotype was sampled from a male donor with early-stage non-small cell lung cancer. The CDR3 sequence is CSVEVRVNTEAFF. The CDR3 nucleotides are TGCAGCGTTGAAGTCAGGGTGAACACTGAAGCTTTCTTT.